Listed below are T cell receptor beta chains from one sample, sequenced in a study of blood T cells in healthy people across ages. TCRdb itself ran the 5' RACE reads through MiXCR, one entry per CDR3 protein. The table shows some 1.5 million distinct CDR3 sequences, with 28% occurring only once. The sample consisted of blood. The receptors originated from a woman aged 25 to 39 in good health. The CDR3 runs from the conserved cysteine through the conserved F or W. The D gene is left open where the match is weak. The listing skips clone size in some rows; elsewhere it reads once, few, many or a size class.

size: .; D: .; V: TRBV24-1; J: TRBJ1-5; DNA: TGTGCCACCAGTGACCAGTCGTGGGAGCCCCAGCATTTT; CDR3: CATSDQSWEPQHF
size: .; D: TRBD1; V: TRBV9; J: TRBJ1-1; DNA: TGTGCCAGCAGCGGGGCACAGGGGGGGGAGACTGAAGCTTTCTTT; CDR3: CASSGAQGGETEAFF
size: .; D: TRBD1; V: TRBV5-1; J: TRBJ2-7; DNA: TGCGCCAGCAGCCTCGGACAGGAGTACAATGAGCAGTACTTC; CDR3: CASSLGQEYNEQYF
size: many; D: .; V: TRBV28; J: TRBJ2-7; DNA: TGTGCCAGCAGTTTCCGGTGGGCACCCGAGCAGTACTTC; CDR3: CASSFRWAPEQYF
size: .; D: TRBD1; V: TRBV5-1; J: TRBJ2-1; DNA: TGCGCCAGCAGCCCGGGACAGGGGAGGATTAATGAGCAGTTCTTC; CDR3: CASSPGQGRINEQFF
size: many; D: .; V: TRBV7-2; J: TRBJ2-4; DNA: TGTGCCAGCAGCTTAGTGTTAGGGGGGGGAACCAAAAACATTCAGTACTTC; CDR3: CASSLVLGGGTKNIQYF
size: .; D: .; V: TRBV10-3; J: TRBJ1-2; DNA: TGTGCCATCAGTGAAGCAACGCTTGGGGCCCCCGGCTACACCTTC; CDR3: CAISEATLGAPGYTF
size: .; D: TRBD2; V: TRBV7-2; J: TRBJ2-7; DNA: TGTGCCAGCAGCTATAAGGGGACTAGCGGGTTCTCCTACGAGCAGTACTTC; CDR3: CASSYKGTSGFSYEQYF
size: .; D: TRBD1; V: TRBV5-4; J: TRBJ1-5; DNA: TGTGCCAGCAGCTCAACGGGGGACAGGGGAGGCGGCAATCAGCCCCAGCATTTT; CDR3: CASSSTGDRGGGNQPQHF
size: .; D: .; V: TRBV6-2/TRBV6-3; J: TRBJ1-3; DNA: TGTGCCAGCACCGACCGCCTGGACAGACTCTCTGGAAACACCATATATTTT; CDR3: CASTDRLDRLSGNTIYF
size: many; D: TRBD2; V: TRBV5-1; J: TRBJ2-6; DNA: TGCGCCAGCAGCATCAAACCCCGAGGCGGGGGATTGTCTGGGGCCAACGTCCTGACTTTC; CDR3: CASSIKPRGGGLSGANVLTF
size: few; D: TRBD2; V: TRBV7-2; J: TRBJ2-7; DNA: TGTGCCAGCAGCAAGTCCGGGACTACATTAGCCGAGCAGTACTTC; CDR3: CASSKSGTTLAEQYF
size: once; D: TRBD1; V: TRBV2; J: TRBJ2-5; DNA: TGTGCCAGCAGTGCACAGGGGGCAGGGGAGACCCAGTACTTC; CDR3: CASSAQGAGETQYF
size: few; D: TRBD1; V: TRBV3-1; J: TRBJ2-1; DNA: TGTGCCAGCAGCCAGGGAGACAGGGGGCTCGCCAATGAGCAGTTCTTC; CDR3: CASSQGDRGLANEQFF
size: .; D: .; V: TRBV9; J: TRBJ1-5; DNA: TGTGCCAGCAGCGTAGGTCTCAGGGTCAATCAGCCCCAGCATTTT; CDR3: CASSVGLRVNQPQHF
size: .; D: TRBD1; V: TRBV24-1; J: TRBJ2-1; DNA: TGTGCCACCAGTGACCCCGGGACAGCCAACAATGAGCAGTTCTTC; CDR3: CATSDPGTANNEQFF
size: .; D: TRBD2; V: TRBV28; J: TRBJ2-3; DNA: TGTGCCAGCAAACCGGCGGGGGGCACAGATACGCAGTATTTT; CDR3: CASKPAGGTDTQYF
size: .; D: .; V: TRBV7-2; J: TRBJ2-1; DNA: TGTGCCAGCAGCCGTCAGGTCCAGGATGAGCAGTTCTTC; CDR3: CASSRQVQDEQFF
size: few; D: .; V: TRBV5-4; J: TRBJ1-2; DNA: TGTGCCAGCAGCCCCGCGGGCAGGGGAGATAATGGGGGCTACACCTTC; CDR3: CASSPAGRGDNGGYTF
size: many; D: .; V: TRBV29-1; J: TRBJ2-1; DNA: TGCAGCGTTGACAGCAATGAGCAGTTCTTC; CDR3: CSVDSNEQFF
size: many; D: .; V: TRBV20-1; J: TRBJ2-6; DNA: TGCAGTGCGACTACCCAGGGACATGGGGCCAACGTCCTGACTTTC; CDR3: CSATTQGHGANVLTF
size: .; D: TRBD2; V: TRBV7-2; J: TRBJ2-3; DNA: TGTGCCAGCATCTTAGGACTAGCCCGAGATACGCAGTATTTT; CDR3: CASILGLARDTQYF
size: .; D: .; V: TRBV5-5; J: TRBJ1-4; DNA: TGTGCCAGCAGCCAGGCGACTGGCGAAAAACTGTTTTTT; CDR3: CASSQATGEKLFF
size: .; D: .; V: TRBV27; J: TRBJ2-1; DNA: TGTGCCAGCAAAGAGGGAAGCTCCTACAATGAGCAGTTCTTC; CDR3: CASKEGSSYNEQFF
size: .; D: TRBD2; V: TRBV6-4; J: TRBJ2-1; DNA: TGTGCCAGCAGTGACCGTAGCGGGGGGGCCTACAATGAGCAGTTCTTC; CDR3: CASSDRSGGAYNEQFF
size: few; D: .; V: TRBV19; J: TRBJ1-4; DNA: TGTGCCAGTAGGTGGGGGACTAATGAAAAACTGTTTTTT; CDR3: CASRWGTNEKLFF
size: .; D: TRBD1; V: TRBV11-2; J: TRBJ1-1; DNA: TGTGCCAGCAGCTTGGTCGGGACAGGCGTTGAAGCTTTCTTT; CDR3: CASSLVGTGVEAFF
size: few; D: TRBD2; V: TRBV12-3/TRBV12-4; J: TRBJ2-1; DNA: TGTGCCAGCAGTTTGCGGTCTAGCGGGAGCTACAATGAGCAGTTCTTC; CDR3: CASSLRSSGSYNEQFF
size: .; D: .; V: TRBV2; J: TRBJ2-7; DNA: TGTGCCAGCAGTGAAGCTCCGGGAGGGGGCGCGTACGAGCAGTACTTC; CDR3: CASSEAPGGGAYEQYF
size: .; D: .; V: TRBV12-3/TRBV12-4; J: TRBJ1-2; DNA: TGTGCCAGCAGGCTTTTCGGGGGCTACACCTTC; CDR3: CASRLFGGYTF
size: .; D: .; V: TRBV6-6; J: TRBJ2-7; DNA: TGTGCCAGCAGCCGAACAGGGTTCAACGAGCAGTACTTC; CDR3: CASSRTGFNEQYF
size: .; D: .; V: TRBV20-1; J: TRBJ2-1; DNA: TGCAGTGCTGGGGGTGGCGCCTACAATGAGCAGTTCTTC; CDR3: CSAGGGAYNEQFF
size: .; D: .; V: TRBV21-1; J: TRBJ2-1; DNA: TGTGCCAGCAGCACCCGACGACCCCATGAGCAGTTCTTC; CDR3: CASSTRRPHEQFF
size: many; D: TRBD1; V: TRBV7-2; J: TRBJ2-7; DNA: TGTGCCAGCAGCTTAGATCCAGGGGGTTCCTACGAGCAGTACTTC; CDR3: CASSLDPGGSYEQYF
size: few; D: .; V: TRBV18; J: TRBJ2-3; DNA: TGTGCCAGCTCACCAAACGAGGACAGCCCAGATACGCAGTATTTT; CDR3: CASSPNEDSPDTQYF
size: .; D: .; V: TRBV5-1; J: TRBJ2-5; DNA: TGCGCCAGCAGCTCCCCACCGGGGGCGGGGGTCTACCAAGAGACCCAGTACTTC; CDR3: CASSSPPGAGVYQETQYF
size: .; D: TRBD2; V: TRBV12-3/TRBV12-4; J: TRBJ2-1; DNA: TGTGCCAGCAGACACCTTCTCGCGGGAGGGTACAATGAGCAGTTCTTC; CDR3: CASRHLLAGGYNEQFF
size: .; D: .; V: TRBV2; J: TRBJ2-4; DNA: TGTGCCAGCAGTAAGAGGACAACGTCCTACAATGAGCAGTACTTC; CDR3: CASSKRTTSYNEQYF
size: many; D: .; V: TRBV19; J: TRBJ2-7; DNA: TGTGCCAGTAGTCTCATGACAGGCTACGAGCAGTACTTC; CDR3: CASSLMTGYEQYF
size: many; D: .; V: TRBV20-1; J: TRBJ2-4; DNA: TGCAGTGGTTCAGGAGCCAAAAACATTCAGTACTTC; CDR3: CSGSGAKNIQYF
size: .; D: .; V: TRBV11-2; J: TRBJ2-5; DNA: TGTGCCAGCAGCTGGGGGGGGGGGCTAGCTGAAGAGACCCAGTACTTC; CDR3: CASSWGGGLAEETQYF
size: many; D: .; V: TRBV6-4; J: TRBJ2-1; DNA: TGTGCCAGCAGCAACACGGGCAATGAGCAGTTCTTC; CDR3: CASSNTGNEQFF
size: many; D: .; V: TRBV29-1; J: TRBJ2-7; DNA: TGCAGCGTTTCAAGGGGTTCCTACGAGCAGTACTTC; CDR3: CSVSRGSYEQYF
size: many; D: .; V: TRBV3-1; J: TRBJ1-4; DNA: TGTGCCAGCAGAGCCCCGGTAGGGGCGACTAATGAAAAACTGTTTTTT; CDR3: CASRAPVGATNEKLFF
size: .; D: .; V: TRBV30; J: TRBJ2-7; DNA: TGTGCCTGGAGGGCGTTCTACGAGCAGTACTTC; CDR3: CAWRAFYEQYF
size: few; D: .; V: TRBV7-9; J: TRBJ1-2; DNA: TGTGCCAGCAGCTTAGTGATCGGAGGGTCCTGGGGCTACACCTTC; CDR3: CASSLVIGGSWGYTF
size: few; D: .; V: TRBV18; J: TRBJ2-5; DNA: TGTGCCAGCTCACCACCGATACTCGAAGAGACCCAGTACTTC; CDR3: CASSPPILEETQYF
size: .; D: .; V: TRBV28; J: TRBJ1-5; DNA: TGTGCCAGCAGTTTTCGGGCCCTTAGTCAGCCCCAGCATTTT; CDR3: CASSFRALSQPQHF
size: many; D: .; V: TRBV12-3/TRBV12-4; J: TRBJ2-5; DNA: TGTGCCAGCAGTTGGAACCTCAGGAGAGAGACCCAGTACTTC; CDR3: CASSWNLRRETQYF
size: few; D: TRBD2; V: TRBV12-3/TRBV12-4; J: TRBJ2-3; DNA: TGTGCCAGCAGAGGCGGATTAGCGGGAGCCCGCACAGATACGCAGTATTTT; CDR3: CASRGGLAGARTDTQYF
size: few; D: .; V: TRBV5-1; J: TRBJ2-7; DNA: TGCGCCAGCAGCTTGGCCAACACCGGGACCGACGAGCAGTACTTC; CDR3: CASSLANTGTDEQYF
size: many; D: TRBD1; V: TRBV18; J: TRBJ1-5; DNA: TGTGCCAGCTCAACGGACAGGTATCAGCCCCAGCATTTT; CDR3: CASSTDRYQPQHF
size: few; D: TRBD1; V: TRBV14; J: TRBJ1-2; DNA: TGTGCCAGCAGCCAAACCGGGACAGTGATATATGGCTACACCTTC; CDR3: CASSQTGTVIYGYTF
size: .; D: .; V: TRBV6-5; J: TRBJ1-5; DNA: TGTGCCAGCAGTTACTCGGTGGGTGGGAATCAGCCCCAGCATTTT; CDR3: CASSYSVGGNQPQHF
size: few; D: .; V: TRBV29-1; J: TRBJ2-1; DNA: TGCAGCGTTGAATTATGGGACGGAGGCTACAATGAGCAGTTCTTC; CDR3: CSVELWDGGYNEQFF
size: few; D: .; V: TRBV12-3/TRBV12-4; J: TRBJ2-7; DNA: TGTGCCAGCATGACCCCGGACTCCTACGAGCAGTACTTC; CDR3: CASMTPDSYEQYF
size: few; D: .; V: TRBV3-1; J: TRBJ2-1; DNA: TGTGCCAGCAACCGACTAGACAGGTTGTACAATGAGCAGTTCTTC; CDR3: CASNRLDRLYNEQFF
size: .; D: .; V: TRBV10-3; J: TRBJ1-1; DNA: TGTGCCATAGCGCAAGCAGGGGCCACTGAAGCTTTCTTT; CDR3: CAIAQAGATEAFF
size: .; D: .; V: TRBV5-6; J: TRBJ2-7; DNA: TGTGCCAGCAGCTCAGAAGGCGGGACATCCTACGAGCAGTACTTC; CDR3: CASSSEGGTSYEQYF
size: .; D: .; V: TRBV7-3; J: TRBJ2-2; DNA: TGTGCCAGCAGCTTTATTGGGCCCGCCGGGGAGCTGTTTTTT; CDR3: CASSFIGPAGELFF